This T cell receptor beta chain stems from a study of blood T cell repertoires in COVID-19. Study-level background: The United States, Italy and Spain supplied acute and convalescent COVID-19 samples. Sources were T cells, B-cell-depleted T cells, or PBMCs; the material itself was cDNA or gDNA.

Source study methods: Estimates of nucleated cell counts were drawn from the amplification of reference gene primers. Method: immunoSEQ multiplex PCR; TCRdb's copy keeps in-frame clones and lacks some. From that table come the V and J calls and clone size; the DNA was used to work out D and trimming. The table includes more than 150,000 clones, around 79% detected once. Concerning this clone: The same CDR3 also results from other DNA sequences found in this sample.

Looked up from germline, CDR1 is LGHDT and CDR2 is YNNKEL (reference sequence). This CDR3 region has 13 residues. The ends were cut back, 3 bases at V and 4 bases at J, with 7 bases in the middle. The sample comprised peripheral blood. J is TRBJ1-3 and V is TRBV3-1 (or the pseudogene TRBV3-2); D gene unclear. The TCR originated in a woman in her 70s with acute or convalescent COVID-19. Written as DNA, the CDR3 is TGTGCCAGCAGCCAGCGAGGGGGAAACACCATATATTTT. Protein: CASSQRGGNTIYF.